These 2 T cell receptor beta chains were sequenced from one sample in a study of cytomegalovirus exposure and HLA in healthy donors. The PCR was carried out with 60 Vbeta primers and 13 Jbeta primers. Sequencing used immunoSEQ multiplex PCR; TCRdb keeps in-frame clones, though not all of them. The data contain 130,000 to 150,000 clones, around 75% of them singletons. Material for sequencing was PBMCs. The receptors here all came from a female donor in good health and CMV-seronegative.

The V call is TRBV7-8, the J call TRBJ1-1; D ambiguous. CDR3 length: 12 residues. V was clipped by 4 bases and J by 5 bases, with 8 bases between them. The germline gives CDR1 SGHVS, CDR2 FQNEAQ. For the CDR3, the DNA is TGTGCCAGCAGCTCCCCACTGACTGAAGCTTTCTTT. It specifies CASSSPLTEAFF. The variable domain in full, with the rest retrieved from reference TRBV7-8 and TRBJ1-1, is GAGVSQSPRYKVAKRGQDVALRCDPISGHVSLFWYQQALGQGPEFLTYFQNEAQLDKSGLPSDRFFAERPEGSVSTLKIQRTQQEDSAVYLCASSSPLTEAFFGQGTRLTVV.

The V call is TRBV9, the J call TRBJ2-7; 7 bases map to TRBD1. Germline CDR1 is SGDLS and CDR2 is YYNGEE. J was trimmed by 0 bases and V by 3 bases; bases with no gene match: 6. This CDR3 contains 15 residues. In DNA, the CDR3 is TGTGCCAGCAGCGAGGGGGCAGGGGGCTCCTACGAGCAGTACTTC. Protein product: CASSEGAGGSYEQYF.